This entry lists 18 T cell receptor beta chains sequenced from one sample in a study of blood T cell repertoires in COVID-19. The assay was immunoSEQ multiplex PCR, and TCRdb's table has in-frame clones only and misses some. This table has approximately 330,000 clones, roughly 85% appearing once. Sequencing used PBMCs or T cells enriched from blood (not recorded which). The origin of the receptors is a woman in her thirties or forties with acute COVID-19.

This clone was observed once. The DNA of the CDR3 is TGTGCCAGTAGTATAAAAGACAGGGGGCTGTCTAATGAAAAACTGTTTTTT. Residues: CASSIKDRGLSNEKLFF. The chain joins TRBV19 to TRBJ1-4; 10 nucleotides line up with TRBD1. CDR3 size: 17 residues. The trim removed 2 bases at V and 3 bases at J, leaving 6 bases unmatched. The germline V gene has CDR1 LNHDA and CDR2 SQIVND (reference sequence). Supplemented by reference TRBV19 and TRBJ1-4, the full variable domain reads DGGITQSPKYLFRKEGQNVTLSCEQNLNHDAMYWYRQDPGQGLRLIYYSQIVNDFQKGDIAEGYSVSREKKESFPLTVTSAQKNPTAFYLCASSIKDRGLSNEKLFFGSGTQLSVL.

This chain links TRBV7-3 with TRBJ2-2; 12 bases map to TRBD2. Looked up from germline, CDR1 is SGHTA and CDR2 is FQGTGA. This CDR3 is built from 19 residues. Unmatched junction bases numbered 6, after V lost 1 base and J lost 0 bases. DNA of the CDR3: TGTGCCAGCAGCTTAATGTCCCGGACTAGCGGGACGAACACCGGGGAGCTGTTTTTT. It specifies CASSLMSRTSGTNTGELFF.

CDR3 protein: CASSNQGTGAYGYTF. The CDR3 coding sequence is TGTGCCAGCTCAAACCAGGGGACAGGGGCCTATGGCTACACCTTC. This chain uses TRBV18 with TRBJ1-2, with TRBD1 matching over 10 bases. The CDR3 loop spans 15 amino acids. Per the germline V gene, CDR1 is KGHSH and CDR2 is LQKENI. The V and J ends lost 5 bases and 4 bases, in that order; junction bases with no gene match: 7. The whole variable domain, filled in from reference TRBV18 and TRBJ1-2, reads NAGVMQNPRHLVRRRGQEARLRCSPMKGHSHVYWYRQLPEEGLKFMVYLQKENIIDESGMPKERFSAEFPKEGPSILRIQQVVRGDSAAYFCASSNQGTGAYGYTFGSGTRLTVV.

The chain joins TRBV28 to TRBJ1-2; 9 bases are shared with TRBD1. Trimming removed 4 bases from V and 4 bases from J; junction bases left unmatched: 7. CDR1 is MDHEN and CDR2 is SYDVKM in the germline V gene. The CDR3 extends over 15 amino acids. Here the CDR3 DNA reads TGTGCCAGCAGTTCTTACAGGGGGCAGGGCTATGGCTACACCTTC. This sequence encodes CASSSYRGQGYGYTF.

V and J are TRBV12-3 or TRBV12-4 and TRBJ1-2; D call uncertain. There are 11 residues in the CDR3. Trimming shortened V by 6 bases and J by 5 bases, and 7 bases separated the two germline ends. The CDR3 is CASSWEYGYTF. The CDR3 nucleotides read TGTGCCAGCAGCTGGGAGTATGGCTACACCTTC.

CDR3 DNA: TGTGCCAGCAGCTTAGGACAACGGGATCACGGGGCTTTCTTT. Translation gives CASSLGQRDHGAFF. The V call is TRBV13, the J call TRBJ1-1, with D unresolved. The CDR3 contains 14 residues. V was cut by 0 bases and J by 11 bases, with 16 bases left in between. Germline lookup yields CDR1 PRHDT and CDR2 FYEKMQ (reference sequence).

This clone was detected only once. This sequence joins TRBV5-1 and TRBJ2-1, with 10 bases that match TRBD2. Germline lookup yields CDR1 SGHRS and CDR2 YFSETQ. V gave up 3 bases and J gave up 2 bases; unmatched junction bases: 5. The CDR3 has 16 amino acids. The CDR3 sequence is CASSSDSGGPYNEQFF. The CDR3 DNA reads as TGCGCCAGCAGCTCGGATAGCGGGGGGCCCTACAATGAGCAGTTCTTC.

About this clone: The DNA is left out, because the CDR3 cannot be placed on it with certainty; the CDR3 is given as TCRdb lists it. This chain links TRBV27 with TRBJ1-5. Germline V lookup: CDR1 MNHEY, CDR2 SMNVEV (reference sequence). The CDR3 is made up of 15 amino acids, end residues included. The CDR3 sequence is CASSFGNGGGQPQHF.

This clone is a singleton in its sample. The V and J genes are TRBV9 and TRBJ1-1; D uncertain. The CDR3 covers 15 residues. Germline CDR1 and CDR2: SGDLS and YYNGEE. V lost 7 bases and J 3 bases, leaving 19 bases between the germline ends. CDR3 nucleotides: TGTGCCAGCCGCCGGGGTGGGGTACGGGACACTGAAGCTTTCTTT. Translated: CASRRGGVRDTEAFF.

The V and J genes are TRBV12-5 and TRBJ1-2, with a possible D match to TRBD1 (5 bases). Looked up from germline, CDR1 is LGHNT and CDR2 is FRNRAP. CDR3 length equals 17 residues. Trimming removed 0 bases from V and 8 bases from J, with 22 bases in between. The CDR3 sequence is CASGLVLGRGVGDGYTF. In nucleotides, the CDR3 is TGTGCTAGTGGTTTGGTATTAGGTCGGGGGGTTGGAGACGGCTACACCTTC.

V gene TRBV5-1 combines with J gene TRBJ2-5; TRBD1 is a possible D gene (6 bases). There are 15 residues in the CDR3. V lost 0 bases, J lost 5 bases, and 14 bases lay in between. The germline V gene has CDR1 SGHRS and CDR2 YFSETQ. The CDR3 is CASSLEQGWGETQYF. DNA for the CDR3: TGCGCCAGCAGCTTGGAACAGGGTTGGGGGGAGACCCAGTACTTC.

The chain employs TRBV2 and TRBJ2-1, with TRBD1 matching 9 bases. From germline, CDR1 is SNHLY and CDR2 FYNNEI. After removal of 4 bases from V and 2 bases from J, the junction contained 6 bases not matched to a gene. This CDR3 has 16 residues. CDR3 loop: CASSGGGQGPYNEQFF. Here the CDR3 DNA reads TGTGCCAGCAGTGGTGGGGGACAGGGCCCCTACAATGAGCAGTTCTTC.

The chain has TRBV5-8 and TRBJ1-5; TRBD1 matches 8 bases. V trimming: 2 bases; J trimming: 1 base; junction bases outside the gene matches: 11. The CDR3 length is 18 residues. Germline V gene lookup returns CDR1 SGHTS and CDR2 YDEGEE. As DNA, the CDR3 is TGTGCCAGCAGCTTTCCGCCAGGGGGCTACATGAGCAATCAGCCCCAGCATTTT. Amino acid sequence: CASSFPPGGYMSNQPQHF.

The rearrangement joins TRBV19 to TRBJ1-2, with 12 bases fitting TRBD1. After removal of 7 bases from V and 6 bases from J, the junction contained 6 bases not matched to a gene. Looked up from germline, CDR1 is LNHDA and CDR2 is SQIVND (reference sequence). The CDR3 runs to 14 residues. The CDR3: CASNPGQGAHGYTF. DNA for the CDR3: TGTGCCAGTAACCCGGGACAGGGGGCTCATGGCTACACCTTC.

This clone appeared a single time. The chain couples TRBV7-9 to TRBJ2-1; a weak D match, TRBD1 (5 bases). With 2 bases removed from V and 5 bases from J, the gap between germline ends came to 13 bases. The germline V gene encodes CDR1 SEHNR and CDR2 FQNEAQ (reference sequence). There are 15 residues in the CDR3. CDR3 region: CASSLRGSLNNEQFF. As DNA, the CDR3 is TGTGCCAGCAGCTTAAGGGGATCCCTAAACAATGAGCAGTTCTTC.

The CDR3 DNA follows: TGTGCCACCTACGATACAGGGGGCCAATATGGCTACACCTTC. Amino acid sequence: CATYDTGGQYGYTF. V is TRBV6-5 and J is TRBJ1-2; 9 nucleotides match TRBD1. CDR1 and CDR2 from the germline V gene are MNHEY and SVGAGI. J gave up 5 bases and V 10 bases, and 11 bases lay outside the gene matches. CDR3 length: 14 residues.

The rearrangement links TRBV28 to TRBJ1-2; TRBD1 matches 8 bases. Germline V gene sequence: CDR1 MDHEN, CDR2 SYDVKM. CDR3 size: 17 residues. V shed 3 bases, J shed 3 bases, and the junction held 12 bases outside the gene matches. CDR3 in amino acids: CASSFPSGTGGHYGYTF. The CDR3 DNA reads as TGTGCCAGCAGTTTCCCATCCGGGACAGGAGGTCACTATGGCTACACCTTC.

The chain carries TRBV2 and TRBJ2-2, with 8 nucleotides matching TRBD2. J was trimmed by 5 bases and V by 3 bases; bases with no gene match: 2. From germline, CDR1 is SNHLY and CDR2 FYNNEI. This CDR3 comprises 14 residues. The CDR3 loop reads CASSDQRGTGELFF. Here the CDR3 DNA reads TGTGCCAGCAGTGATCAGCGGGGGACCGGGGAGCTGTTTTTT.